The sequence of this TCR beta chain was determined in a study of T cell responses to AZD1222 COVID-19 vaccine. Notes on the study in general: With dominance at 160-218 and 743-854, vaccine-associated CD4 TCRs spanned spike. With two AZD1222 doses given, Spike-specific TCR breadth and depth both rose.

This clone has more than one count but fewer than ten. Its antigen remains unidentified. Germline CDR1 SEHNR, CDR2 FQNEAQ (reference sequence). The V gene lost 6 bases and the J gene lost 1 base, with 6 bases spanning the gap. This CDR3 spans 13 amino acids. Profiling relied on immunoSEQ multiplex PCR, and the TCRdb table lists in-frame clones only, not all of them. The sample records roughly 170,000 clones, about 91% being singletons. The J gene is TRBJ2-2, the V gene TRBV7-9; D call uncertain. This TCR was recovered from an adult in good health. The starting material was peripheral blood, obtained on day 0 of AZD1222 vaccination. For the CDR3, the DNA is TGTGCCAGCAGGGGTCAGAACACCGGGGAGCTGTTTTTT. It translates to CASRGQNTGELFF.